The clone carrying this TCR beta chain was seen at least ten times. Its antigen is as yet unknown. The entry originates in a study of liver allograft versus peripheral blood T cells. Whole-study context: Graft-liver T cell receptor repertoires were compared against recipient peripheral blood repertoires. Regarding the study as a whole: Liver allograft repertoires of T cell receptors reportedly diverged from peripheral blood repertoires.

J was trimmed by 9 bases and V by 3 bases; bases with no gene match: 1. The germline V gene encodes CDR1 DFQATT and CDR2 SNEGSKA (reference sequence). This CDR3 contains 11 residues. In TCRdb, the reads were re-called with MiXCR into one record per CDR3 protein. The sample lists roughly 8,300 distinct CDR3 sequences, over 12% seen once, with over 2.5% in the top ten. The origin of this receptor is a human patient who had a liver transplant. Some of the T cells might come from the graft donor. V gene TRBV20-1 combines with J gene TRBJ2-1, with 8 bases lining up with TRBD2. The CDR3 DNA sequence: TGCAGTGCTAGGACTAGCGTTGAGCAGTTCTTC. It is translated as CSARTSVEQFF.